This T cell receptor (beta chain) was identified in a study of T cell responses to AZD1222 COVID-19 vaccine. This clone was seen a handful of times. Sequenced by immunoSEQ multiplex PCR; TCRdb stores in-frame clones only, minus some. This table holds some 180,000 clones, 85% to 90% found once. The CDR3 spans 10 residues. The germline V and J ends were trimmed by 4 bases and 7 bases, with 7 bases remaining between them. Germline CDR1 SQVTM, CDR2 ANQGSEA. The specimen was peripheral blood, collected on day 0 of AZD1222 vaccination. The receptor's source is an adult in good health. The chain employs TRBV29-1 and TRBJ1-1; D gene unclear. The CDR3 spells CSVADVEAFF. The CDR3 coding sequence is TGCAGCGTTGCTGACGTTGAAGCTTTCTTT.